The 27 T cell receptor beta chains listed next were all sequenced from one sample in a study of Tregs in tolerant kidney transplant recipients (dated by TCRdb to the late 2010s). The time point label for this specimen denotes: 6 months after combined kidney and bone marrow transplant. The transplants used related donors with nonmyeloablative bone marrow transplantation, and mixed chimerism in the human trials was transient. To prepare the library, the immunoSEQ multiplex PCR assay was applied. Here the immuneACCESS table is served through TCRdb, limited to in-frame sequences with V and J called. Missing clones are a known gap in these copies; in checked studies unresolved V genes cover under half, and the rest lacks a known reason. Counted in this sample were around 64,000 clones; over 75% of them appeared once. The ten top clones hold 3.8% of the sample. Sequenced material: CD4+ T cells from blood (PBMCs), taken 6 months after the transplant. The receptors derive from a human patient who received a combined kidney and bone marrow transplant. Some T cells may have been brought in with the graft after a transplant.

The chain is built from TRBV7-2 and TRBJ2-1; D is perhaps TRBD2 (5 bases). The germline V gene has CDR1 SGHTA and CDR2 FQGNSA. V lost 3 bases to trimming and J lost 3 bases, with 9 bases between them. The CDR3 totals 14 residues. CDR3 nucleotide sequence: TGTGCCAGCAGCTTTCAACTAGGCTACAATGAGCAGTTCTTC. The encoded protein is CASSFQLGYNEQFF.

The chain joins TRBV5-4 to TRBJ2-3; D unresolved. V was trimmed by 4 bases and J by 3 bases, leaving 18 bases between them. Per germline, CDR1 SGHNT and CDR2 YYREEE (reference sequence). The CDR3 loop spans 16 amino acids. The CDR3 DNA reads TGTGCCAGCAGCCCCGATCGGGTAATGAGGACAGATACGCAGTATTTT. This sequence encodes CASSPDRVMRTDTQYF.

The V gene is TRBV7-3, the J gene TRBJ1-2; TRBD1 agrees at 9 bases. Per the germline V gene, CDR1 is SGHTA and CDR2 is FQGTGA. Unmatched junction bases numbered 13, after V lost 5 bases and J lost 3 bases. This CDR3 spans 17 amino acids. In DNA, the CDR3 is TGTGCCAGCAGCCCCGGGACAGGGTTAGACCGGGACTATGGCTACACCTTC. It specifies CASSPGTGLDRDYGYTF.

V gene TRBV2 combines with J gene TRBJ2-5; 7 bases map to TRBD1. Germline CDR1 is SNHLY and CDR2 is FYNNEI. CDR3 length equals 14 residues. After removal of 7 bases from V and 0 bases from J, the junction contained 5 bases not matched to a gene. The CDR3 protein is CASMRGQNQETQYF. As DNA, the CDR3 is TGTGCCAGCATGAGGGGACAGAACCAAGAGACCCAGTACTTC.

This clone appeared a single time. The V gene is TRBV5-4, the J gene TRBJ1-2, with a weak D call TRBD1 (5 bases). Trimming cost V 4 bases and J 1 base, with 11 bases left between them. The germline V gene has CDR1 SGHNT and CDR2 YYREEE (reference sequence). The CDR3 is 14 amino acids. The CDR3, as DNA: TGTGCCAGCAGCGTGCAGGGTAATAACTATGGCTACACCTTC. Its translation: CASSVQGNNYGYTF. The full variable domain, completed using reference TRBV5-4 and TRBJ1-2, is ETGVTQSPTHLIKTRGQQVTLRCSSQSGHNTVSWYQQALGQGPQFIFQYYREEENGRGNFPPRFSGLQFPNYSSELNVNALELDDSALYLCASSVQGNNYGYTFGSGTRLTVV.

This chain connects TRBV5-1 to TRBJ2-6; D unclear. In germline, CDR1 is SGHRS, CDR2 YFSETQ. V was cut by 4 bases and J by 0 bases, with 20 bases left in between. The CDR3 spans 19 residues. The CDR3 loop reads CASSPGPYSPNSGANVLTF. The CDR3 bases are TGCGCCAGCAGCCCGGGTCCTTACTCCCCTAACTCTGGGGCCAACGTCCTGACTTTC.

The chain joins TRBV6-6 to TRBJ1-1; D is unresolved. Germline values: CDR1 MNHNY, CDR2 SVGAGI (reference sequence). Trimming took 0 bases from V and 1 from J, leaving 9 bases between them. The CDR3 consists of 15 residues. The CDR3 coding sequence is TGTGCCAGCAGTTACTCGATCGCAGGGAACACTGAAGCTTTCTTT. Its protein is CASSYSIAGNTEAFF.

V usage is TRBV7-2 and J usage is TRBJ2-2, with no clear D. Trimming removed 4 bases at V and 5 bases at J, with 8 bases between. Germline CDR1 reads SGHTA; CDR2 reads FQGNSA. The CDR3 extends over 13 amino acids. In nucleotides, the CDR3 is TGTGCCAGCAGCTCCAGTAAAACCGGGGAGCTGTTTTTT. It codes for CASSSSKTGELFF.

J is TRBJ2-5 and V is TRBV4-3; D might be TRBD1 (6 bases). Deletions cut 0 bases from V and 2 bases from J, with 19 bases between. Per the germline V gene, CDR1 is LGHNA and CDR2 is YSLEER. The CDR3 loop spans 18 amino acids. CDR3 coding DNA: TGCGCCAGCAGCCAAGATCTTAAGAGTGGAGGACAGCAAGAGACCCAGTACTTC. This encodes CASSQDLKSGGQQETQYF.

CDR3 region: CASSYTVHEQYF. The CDR3 DNA is TGTGCCAGCAGCTATACAGTGCACGAGCAGTACTTC. This rearrangement joins TRBV7-9 to TRBJ2-7; D is unclear. CDR1 is SEHNR, CDR2 FQNEAQ, per germline (reference sequence). There are 12 residues in the CDR3. V dropped 4 bases and J dropped 5 bases, with 9 bases sitting between them.

The V call is TRBV25-1, the J call TRBJ1-4; maybe TRBD1 (5 bases). V was trimmed by 4 bases and J by 2 bases, leaving 8 bases between them. The CDR3 loop spans 14 amino acids. Germline CDR1 MGHDK, CDR2 SYGVNS. CDR3 DNA sequence: TGTGCCAGCAGTGTTGGGGGGACTAATGAAAAACTGTTTTTT. This encodes CASSVGGTNEKLFF.

This rearrangement joins TRBV7-6 to TRBJ2-2, with 8 positions matching TRBD2. CDR3 length: 14 residues. Germline lookup yields CDR1 SGHVS and CDR2 FNYEAQ. Losses at the gene ends were 5 bases for V and 7 bases for J; bases not matched to a gene: 6. The chain's CDR3 is CASSLLREVGELFF. The CDR3 region has the DNA TGTGCCAGCAGCCTGCTGCGGGAGGTCGGGGAGCTGTTTTTT.

The chain joins TRBV28 to TRBJ1-5; D unresolved. The CDR3 is 13 residues long. V dropped 3 bases and J dropped 4 bases, with 7 bases sitting between them. Germline V lookup: CDR1 MDHEN, CDR2 SYDVKM. The DNA for the CDR3 is TGTGCCAGCAGTTTTGGGCAGAATCAGCCCCAGCATTTT. Encoded protein: CASSFGQNQPQHF.

J is TRBJ2-1 and V is TRBV4-2; tentatively, D is TRBD2 (5 bases). The CDR3 length is 15 residues. CDR1 is LGHNA, CDR2 YNFKEQ, per germline. V dropped 1 base and J dropped 8 bases, with 15 bases sitting between them. The CDR3 loop is CASSQASGNGYEQFF. CDR3 bases: TGTGCCAGCAGCCAAGCGTCCGGGAATGGCTATGAGCAGTTCTTC.

This CDR3 is CASSHPGSGPNQPQHF. The DNA of the CDR3 is TGTGCCAGCAGCCATCCCGGGAGCGGGCCCAATCAGCCCCAGCATTTT. V usage is TRBV7-2 and J usage is TRBJ1-5; D call uncertain. V was pared by 5 bases and J by 3 bases, with 17 bases between. This CDR3 spans 16 amino acids. Looked up from germline, CDR1 is SGHTA and CDR2 is FQGNSA. Together with reference TRBV7-2 and TRBJ1-5, the CDR3 gives the full variable domain: GAGVSQSPSNKVTEKGKDVELRCDPISGHTALYWYRQSLGQGLEFLIYFQGNSAPDKSGLPSDRFSAERTGGSVSTLTIQRTQQEDSAVYLCASSHPGSGPNQPQHFGDGTRLSIL.

The chain couples TRBV29-1 to TRBJ2-5, with 10 bases fitting TRBD1. CDR3 length: 14 amino acids. Germline V CDR1 and CDR2: SQVTM, ANQGSEA. V lost 4 bases to trimming and J lost 4 bases; unmatched junction nucleotides: 6. CDR3: CSVVDRGLRETQYF. CDR3 coding DNA: TGCAGCGTTGTTGACAGGGGGCTCCGAGAGACCCAGTACTTC.

The rearrangement links TRBV11-3 to TRBJ2-1; 11 positions match TRBD2. The CDR3 contains 14 residues. The ends lost 5 bases at V and 7 bases at J; junction bases unmatched: 4. Germline V lookup: CDR1 SGHNT, CDR2 YENEEA. In DNA form, the CDR3 reads TGTGCCAGCAGCCCGTGGACTAGCGGGAATGAGCAGTTCTTC. The encoded protein is CASSPWTSGNEQFF.

J is TRBJ1-4 and V is TRBV4-2; maybe TRBD1 (5 bases). V dropped 0 bases and J dropped 8 bases, with 7 bases sitting between them. The germline V gene has CDR1 LGHNA and CDR2 YNFKEQ. The CDR3 runs 13 residues. CDR3 DNA sequence: TGTGCCAGCAGCCAAGATAGGGGCGAAAAACTGTTTTTT. This translates into CASSQDRGEKLFF.

The chain links TRBV10-3 to TRBJ2-3; TRBD2 might be the D (6 bases). Germline CDR1 reads ENHRY; CDR2 reads SYGVKD. This CDR3 region has 13 residues. The V end was cut by 5 bases, the J end by 1 base, with 7 bases between. This CDR3 reads CAISTGGTDTQYF. DNA for the CDR3: TGTGCCATCAGTACGGGGGGCACAGATACGCAGTATTTT.

The chain employs TRBV6-5 and TRBJ1-1, with 8 bases identical to TRBD1. Germline V lookup: CDR1 MNHEY, CDR2 SVGAGI. The CDR3 loop spans 12 amino acids. V lost 6 bases to trimming and J lost 7 bases; unmatched junction nucleotides: 4. The CDR3 DNA reads TGTGCCAGCAGAGGGGACAGGTATGAAGCTTTCTTT. Its translation is CASRGDRYEAFF.

The CDR3 loop reads CASSPQGPYGYTF. In DNA form, the CDR3 reads TGTGCCAGCAGCCCCCAGGGTCCGTATGGCTACACCTTC. The rearrangement links TRBV7-2 to TRBJ1-2; D is possibly TRBD1 (5 bases). Germline CDR1 reads SGHTA; CDR2 reads FQGNSA. Trimming shortened V by 5 bases and J by 5 bases, and 12 bases separated the two germline ends. The CDR3 runs to 13 residues. The whole variable domain, filled in from reference TRBV7-2 and TRBJ1-2, reads GAGVSQSPSNKVTEKGKDVELRCDPISGHTALYWYRQSLGQGLEFLIYFQGNSAPDKSGLPSDRFSAERTGGSVSTLTIQRTQQEDSAVYLCASSPQGPYGYTFGSGTRLTVV.

V gene TRBV11-3 combines with J gene TRBJ2-2; perhaps TRBD1 as D (7 bases). This CDR3 is 15 amino acids long. V was clipped by 5 bases and J by 6 bases, with 16 bases between them. Germline CDR1 SGHNT, CDR2 YENEEA. CDR3 nucleotides: TGTGCCAGCAGCGCGGGACAGTCTCCCCCCGGGGAGCTGTTTTTT. This sequence encodes CASSAGQSPPGELFF.

This clone was observed a single time. The CDR3 DNA reads as TGTGCCAGCAGTGACTATAGCGGGGGATCCTACGAGCAGTACTTC. It codes for CASSDYSGGSYEQYF. The V call is TRBV2, the J call TRBJ2-7; 9 nucleotides align to TRBD2. V lost 3 bases, J lost 1 base, and 4 bases stayed unmatched. The length of the CDR3 is 15 residues. Germline CDR1 reads SNHLY; CDR2 reads FYNNEI.

The rearrangement uses TRBV23-1 and TRBJ1-5, with D unresolved. TRBV23-1 is an ORF for which the function is uncertain. The CDR3 sequence is 12 residues long. Trimming removed 3 bases at V and 11 bases at J, with 11 bases between. DNA for the CDR3: TGCGCCAGCAGTCATTACTACGCGTCCCAGCATTTT. The encoded protein is CASSHYYASQHF.

A few counts support this clone. The chain combines TRBV25-1 with TRBJ2-4, with TRBD2 matching over 8 bases. V lost 10 bases to trimming and J lost 6 bases; unmatched junction nucleotides: 5. This CDR3 spans 12 amino acids. The V gene's germline CDR1 is MGHDK and CDR2 SYGVNS. CDR3 coding DNA: TGTGCCACCGCCGGGGGGGGAAACATTCAGTACTTC. Encoded protein: CATAGGGNIQYF.

This rearrangement joins TRBV4-2 to TRBJ2-4; 14 bases map to TRBD2. The ends lost 0 bases at V and 3 bases at J; junction bases unmatched: 7. Germline CDR1 is LGHNA and CDR2 is YNFKEQ. The CDR3 length is 19 residues. The CDR3 DNA reads TGTGCCAGCAGCCAAGATCGGACTAGCGGGAGGAGGGTCAAAAACATTCAGTACTTC. Translated, it gives CASSQDRTSGRRVKNIQYF.

This chain uses TRBV28 with TRBJ1-2, with D possibly matching TRBD1 (5 bases). Trimming pared 7 bases from V and 2 bases from J, leaving 8 bases between. The CDR3 totals 12 residues. Germline V gene sequence: CDR1 MDHEN, CDR2 SYDVKM. This chain's CDR3 is CASTTVNYGYTF. The CDR3 DNA is TGTGCCAGCACGACAGTAAACTATGGCTACACCTTC.